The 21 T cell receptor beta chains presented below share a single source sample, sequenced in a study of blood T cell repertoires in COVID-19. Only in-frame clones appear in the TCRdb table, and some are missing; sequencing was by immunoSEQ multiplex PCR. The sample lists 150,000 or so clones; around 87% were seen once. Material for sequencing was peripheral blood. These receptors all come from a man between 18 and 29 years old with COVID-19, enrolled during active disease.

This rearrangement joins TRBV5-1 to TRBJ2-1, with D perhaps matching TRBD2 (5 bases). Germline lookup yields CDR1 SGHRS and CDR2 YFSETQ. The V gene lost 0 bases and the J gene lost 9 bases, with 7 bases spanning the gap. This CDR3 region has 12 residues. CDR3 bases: TGCGCCAGCAGCTTGGTAGGGAGTGAGCAGTTCTTC. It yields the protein CASSLVGSEQFF. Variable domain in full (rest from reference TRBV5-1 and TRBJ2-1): KAGVTQTPRYLIKTRGQQVTLSCSPISGHRSVSWYQQTPGQGLQFLFEYFSETQRNKGNFPGRFSGRQFSNSRSEMNVSTLELGDSALYLCASSLVGSEQFFGPGTRLTVL.

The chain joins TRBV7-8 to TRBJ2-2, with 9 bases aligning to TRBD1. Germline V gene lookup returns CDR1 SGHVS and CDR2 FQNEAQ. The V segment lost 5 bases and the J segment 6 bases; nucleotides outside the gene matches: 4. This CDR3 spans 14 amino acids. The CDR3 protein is CASSRDRVAGELFF. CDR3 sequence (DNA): TGTGCCAGCAGCAGGGACAGGGTGGCCGGGGAGCTGTTTTTT.

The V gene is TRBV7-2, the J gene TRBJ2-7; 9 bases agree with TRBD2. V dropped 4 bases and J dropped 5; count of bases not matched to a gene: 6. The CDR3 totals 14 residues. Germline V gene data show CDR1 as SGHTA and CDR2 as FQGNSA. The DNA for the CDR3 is TGTGCCAGCAGCTCCGGACTAGCGAGGAACGAGCAGTACTTC. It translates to CASSSGLARNEQYF.

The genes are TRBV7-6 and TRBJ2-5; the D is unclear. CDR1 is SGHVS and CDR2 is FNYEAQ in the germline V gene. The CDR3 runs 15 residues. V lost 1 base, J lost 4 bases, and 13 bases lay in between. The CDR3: CASSLEASIRETQYF. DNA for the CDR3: TGTGCCAGCAGCTTAGAGGCTAGTATACGAGAGACCCAGTACTTC.

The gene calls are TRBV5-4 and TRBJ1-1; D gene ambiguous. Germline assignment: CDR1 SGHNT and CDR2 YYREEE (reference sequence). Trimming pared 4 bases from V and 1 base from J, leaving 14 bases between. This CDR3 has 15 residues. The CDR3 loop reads CASSPKQATNTEAFF. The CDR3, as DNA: TGTGCCAGCAGCCCGAAGCAAGCCACGAACACTGAAGCTTTCTTT.

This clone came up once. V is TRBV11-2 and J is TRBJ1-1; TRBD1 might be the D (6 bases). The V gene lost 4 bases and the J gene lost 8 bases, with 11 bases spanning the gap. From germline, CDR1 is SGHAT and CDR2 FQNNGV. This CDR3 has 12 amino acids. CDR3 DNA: TGTGCCAGCAGCTACACCGGGACAGAAGCTTTCTTT. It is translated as CASSYTGTEAFF.

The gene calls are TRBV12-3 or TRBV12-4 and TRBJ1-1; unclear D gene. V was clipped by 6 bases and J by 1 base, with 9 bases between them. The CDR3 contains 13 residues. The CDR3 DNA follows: TGTGCCAGCAGACCTACCGGGAACACTGAAGCTTTCTTT. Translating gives CASRPTGNTEAFF.

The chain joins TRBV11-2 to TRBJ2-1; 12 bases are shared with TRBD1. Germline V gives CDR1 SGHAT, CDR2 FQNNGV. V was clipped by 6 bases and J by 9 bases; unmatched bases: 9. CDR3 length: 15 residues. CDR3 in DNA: TGTGCCAGCAGAAAACCGGGACAGGGGGCAGTTGAGCAGTTCTTC. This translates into CASRKPGQGAVEQFF.

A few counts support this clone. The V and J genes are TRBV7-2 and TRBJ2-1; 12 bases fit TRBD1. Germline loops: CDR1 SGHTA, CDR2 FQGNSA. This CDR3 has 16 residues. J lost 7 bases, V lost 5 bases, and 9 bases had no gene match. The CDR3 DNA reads TGTGCCAGCAGCCCAGGGACAGGGGGCTTCAGAAATGAGCAGTTCTTC. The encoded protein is CASSPGTGGFRNEQFF.

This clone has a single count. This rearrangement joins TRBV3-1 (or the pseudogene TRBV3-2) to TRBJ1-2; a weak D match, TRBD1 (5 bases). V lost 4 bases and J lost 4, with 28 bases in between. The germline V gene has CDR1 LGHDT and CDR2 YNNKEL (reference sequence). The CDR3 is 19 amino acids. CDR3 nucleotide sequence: TGTGCCAGCAGCCGACAAGGCCCAACAGGAGGAGGGTCAAGCTATGGCTACACCTTC. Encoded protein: CASSRQGPTGGGSSYGYTF.

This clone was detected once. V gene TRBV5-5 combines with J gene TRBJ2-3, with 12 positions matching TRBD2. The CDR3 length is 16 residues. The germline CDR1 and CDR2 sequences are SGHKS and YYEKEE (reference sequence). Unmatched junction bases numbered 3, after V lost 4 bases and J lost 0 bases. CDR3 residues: CASSLGTSGSTDTQYF. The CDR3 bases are TGTGCCAGCAGCCTAGGGACTAGCGGGAGCACAGATACGCAGTATTTT.

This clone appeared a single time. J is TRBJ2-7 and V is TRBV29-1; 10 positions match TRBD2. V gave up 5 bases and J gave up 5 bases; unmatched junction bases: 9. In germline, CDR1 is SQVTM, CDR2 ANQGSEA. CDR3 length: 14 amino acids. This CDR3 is CSVLSGTSENEQYF. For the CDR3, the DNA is TGCAGCGTTTTATCCGGGACTAGCGAAAACGAGCAGTACTTC.

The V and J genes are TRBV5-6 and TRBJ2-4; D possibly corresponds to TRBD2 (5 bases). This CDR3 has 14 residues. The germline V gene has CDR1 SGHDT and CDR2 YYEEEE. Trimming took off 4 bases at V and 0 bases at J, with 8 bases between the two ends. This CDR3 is CASSTGLAKNIQYF. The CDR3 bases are TGTGCCAGCAGCACCGGACTAGCCAAAAACATTCAGTACTTC.

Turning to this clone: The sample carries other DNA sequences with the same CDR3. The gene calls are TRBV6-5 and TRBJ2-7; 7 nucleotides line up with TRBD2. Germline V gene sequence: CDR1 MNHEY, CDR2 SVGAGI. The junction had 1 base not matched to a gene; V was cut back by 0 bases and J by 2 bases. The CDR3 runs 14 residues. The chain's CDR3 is CASSYSRGTYEQYF. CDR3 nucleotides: TGTGCCAGCAGTTACTCGCGGGGGACCTACGAGCAGTACTTC.

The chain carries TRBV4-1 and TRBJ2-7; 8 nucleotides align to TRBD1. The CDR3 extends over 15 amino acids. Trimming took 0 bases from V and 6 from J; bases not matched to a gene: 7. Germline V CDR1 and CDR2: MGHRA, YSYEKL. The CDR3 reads CASSQDPGGLGEQYF. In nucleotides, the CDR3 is TGCGCCAGCAGCCAAGATCCAGGGGGCCTGGGCGAGCAGTACTTC.

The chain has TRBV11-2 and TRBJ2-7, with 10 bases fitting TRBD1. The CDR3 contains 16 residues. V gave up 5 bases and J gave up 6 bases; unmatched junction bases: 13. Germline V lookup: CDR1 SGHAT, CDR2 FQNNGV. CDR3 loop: CASSIHPRDRGIEQYF. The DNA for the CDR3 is TGTGCCAGCAGCATACATCCCCGGGACAGGGGTATCGAGCAGTACTTC. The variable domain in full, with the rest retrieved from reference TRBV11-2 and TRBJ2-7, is EAGVAQSPRYKIIEKRQSVAFWCNPISGHATLYWYQQILGQGPKLLIQFQNNGVVDDSQLPKDRFSAERLKGVDSTLKIQPAKLEDSAVYLCASSIHPRDRGIEQYFGPGTRLTVT.

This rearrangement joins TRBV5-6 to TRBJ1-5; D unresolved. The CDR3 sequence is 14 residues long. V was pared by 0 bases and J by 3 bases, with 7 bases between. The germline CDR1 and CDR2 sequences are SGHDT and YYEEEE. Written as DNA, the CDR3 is TGTGCCAGCAGCTTGGCGAGTTACAATCAGCCCCAGCATTTT. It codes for CASSLASYNQPQHF.

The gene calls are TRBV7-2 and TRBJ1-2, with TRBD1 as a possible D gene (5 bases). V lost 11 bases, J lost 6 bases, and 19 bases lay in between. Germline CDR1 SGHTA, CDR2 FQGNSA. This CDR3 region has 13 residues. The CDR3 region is CALWGGVADGYTF. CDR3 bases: TGTGCCCTATGGGGAGGGGTAGCGGATGGCTACACCTTC.

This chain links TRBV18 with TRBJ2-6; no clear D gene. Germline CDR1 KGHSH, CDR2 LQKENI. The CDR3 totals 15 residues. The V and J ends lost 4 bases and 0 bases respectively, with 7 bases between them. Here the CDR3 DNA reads TGTGCCAGCTCACGGGCTATCTCTGGGGCCAACGTCCTGACTTTC. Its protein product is CASSRAISGANVLTF.

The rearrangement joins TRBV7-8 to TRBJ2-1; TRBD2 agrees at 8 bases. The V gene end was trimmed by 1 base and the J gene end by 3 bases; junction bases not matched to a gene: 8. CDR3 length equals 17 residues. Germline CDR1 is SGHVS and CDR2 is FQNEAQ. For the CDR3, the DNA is TGTGCCAGCAGCTTAGGACCCCGAGCGGGGGTCTACAATGAGCAGTTCTTC. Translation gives CASSLGPRAGVYNEQFF.

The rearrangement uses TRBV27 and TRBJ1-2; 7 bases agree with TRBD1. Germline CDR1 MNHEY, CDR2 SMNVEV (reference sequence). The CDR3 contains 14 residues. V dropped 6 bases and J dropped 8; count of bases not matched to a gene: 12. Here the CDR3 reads CASRGVDREGGYTF. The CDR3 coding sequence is TGTGCCAGCAGGGGGGTTGACAGGGAAGGAGGCTACACCTTC.